This TCR beta chain was sequenced for a study of T cell repertoires in cytomegalovirus infection. About the study: Epitope selection comprised recently identified HLA-C-restricted CMV epitopes and well-studied HLA-B-restricted CMV epitopes. Indications of both CMV infection and matching HLA type were provided by public TCR beta signatures. General study findings and limits: Adding up the frequency of public TCR beta families identified people who carried CMV plus the relevant HLA. Within the response measured ex vivo, HLA-C-restricted CMV-specific TCR beta clonotypes were dominant.

Germline V gene sequence: CDR1 MNHGY, CDR2 SAAAGT. The V end was cut by 5 bases, the J end by 0 bases, with 11 bases between. This CDR3 comprises 15 residues. Via MiXCR, TCRdb re-called the reads, giving one row per CDR3 protein. The sample shows 830,000 or so distinct CDR3 sequences, about 33% of them seen only once. The count of this clonotype is one. The antigen remains unidentified. Source: cultured CD8+ T cells from PBMCs, taken from culture after CMV antigen stimulation. The receptor's source is a human donor in good health (CMV status not recorded). Some clones in this sample may be carry-over from other donors' samples. The chain recombines TRBV6-8 with TRBJ2-4, with D perhaps assigned TRBD1 or TRBD2 (5 bases each). The CDR3 DNA reads as TGTGCCAGCAGTGCGTTGGGGACAGCCAAAAACATTCAGTACTTC. Its protein product is CASSALGTAKNIQYF.